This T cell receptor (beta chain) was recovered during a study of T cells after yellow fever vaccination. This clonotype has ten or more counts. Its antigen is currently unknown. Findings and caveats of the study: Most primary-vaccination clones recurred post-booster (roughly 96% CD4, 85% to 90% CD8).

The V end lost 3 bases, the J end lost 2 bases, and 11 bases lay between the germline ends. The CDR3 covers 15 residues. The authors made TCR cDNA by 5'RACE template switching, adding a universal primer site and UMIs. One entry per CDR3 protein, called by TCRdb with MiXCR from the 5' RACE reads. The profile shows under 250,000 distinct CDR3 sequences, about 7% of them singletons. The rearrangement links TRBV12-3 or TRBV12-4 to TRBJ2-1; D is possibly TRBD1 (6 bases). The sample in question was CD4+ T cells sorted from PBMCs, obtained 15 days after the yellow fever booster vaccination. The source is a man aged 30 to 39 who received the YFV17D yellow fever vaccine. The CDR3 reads CASSLSGAAYNEQFF. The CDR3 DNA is TGTGCCAGCAGTTTGTCAGGGGCGGCCTACAATGAGCAGTTCTTC.